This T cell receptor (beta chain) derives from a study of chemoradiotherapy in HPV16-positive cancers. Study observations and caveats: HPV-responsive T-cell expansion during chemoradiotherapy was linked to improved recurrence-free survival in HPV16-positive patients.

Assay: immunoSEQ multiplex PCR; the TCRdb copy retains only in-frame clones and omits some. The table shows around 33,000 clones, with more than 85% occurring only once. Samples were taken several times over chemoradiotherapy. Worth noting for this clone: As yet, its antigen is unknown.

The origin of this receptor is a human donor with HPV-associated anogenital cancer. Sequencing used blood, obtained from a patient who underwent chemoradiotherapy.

The CDR3 is CASSLGYRDSEAFF. The CDR3 DNA is TGCGCCAGCAGCTTGGGGTATAGGGACAGTGAAGCTTTCTTT. This rearrangement joins TRBV5-1 to TRBJ1-1; 7 bases are shared with TRBD1. The CDR3 is made up of 14 amino acids. Germline V lookup: CDR1 SGHRS, CDR2 YFSETQ. Unmatched junction bases numbered 6, after V lost 0 bases and J lost 7 bases.